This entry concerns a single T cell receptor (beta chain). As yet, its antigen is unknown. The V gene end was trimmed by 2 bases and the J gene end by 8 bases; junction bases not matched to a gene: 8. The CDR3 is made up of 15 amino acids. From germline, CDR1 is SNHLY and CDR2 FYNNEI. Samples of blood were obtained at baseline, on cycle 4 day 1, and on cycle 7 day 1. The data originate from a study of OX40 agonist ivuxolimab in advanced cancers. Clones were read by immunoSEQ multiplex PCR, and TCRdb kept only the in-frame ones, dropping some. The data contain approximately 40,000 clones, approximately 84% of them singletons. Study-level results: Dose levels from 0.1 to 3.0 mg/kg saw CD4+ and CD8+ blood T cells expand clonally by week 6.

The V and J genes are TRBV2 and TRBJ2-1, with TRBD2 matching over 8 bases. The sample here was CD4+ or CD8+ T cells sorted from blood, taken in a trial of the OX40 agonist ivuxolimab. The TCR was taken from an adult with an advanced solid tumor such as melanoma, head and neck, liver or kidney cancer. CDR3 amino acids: CASSETSGGRHEQFF. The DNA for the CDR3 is TGTGCCAGCAGTGAAACTTCGGGGGGGAGGCATGAGCAGTTCTTC.